A selection of T cell receptor beta chains follows, all from one sample in a study of cytomegalovirus exposure and HLA in healthy donors. The data were produced by immunoSEQ multiplex PCR, yet TCRdb's version contains in-frame clones alone and is incomplete. The table includes about 140,000 clones, around 88% detected once. The sample comprised PBMCs. All receptors derive from a woman under 30 in good health and CMV-seropositive. CDR3s include the opening cysteine and the closing phenylalanine or tryptophan. A D gene is named only where the DNA matches it firmly. Where a row states a size, it is once, few, many or the class of an expanded clone; other rows omit it.

J,D,V,size,CDR3,DNA
TRBJ1-5,TRBD1,TRBV6-1,-,CASRAQGGGNQPQHF,TGTGCCAGCAGGGCGCAGGGGGGAGGCAATCAGCCCCAGCATTTT
TRBJ1-3,-,TRBV7-9,-,CASSFTVKTSGNTIYF,TGTGCCAGCAGCTTCACCGTAAAAACTTCTGGAAACACCATATATTTT
TRBJ2-7,-,TRBV2,-,CASRHRVMVEQYF,TGTGCCAGCAGACACAGGGTGATGGTCGAGCAGTACTTC
TRBJ1-1,-,TRBV19,-,CAKRQGPNTEAFF,TGTGCCAAGAGGCAGGGCCCGAACACTGAAGCTTTCTTT
TRBJ2-1,TRBD1,TRBV6-1,-,CASSGNPGQGGREQFF,TGTGCCAGCAGTGGCAACCCGGGACAGGGAGGACGGGAGCAGTTCTTC
TRBJ2-1,TRBD1,TRBV7-3,-,CASSIIDRVGYNEQFF,TGTGCCAGCAGCATTATCGACAGGGTTGGCTACAATGAGCAGTTCTTC
TRBJ1-2,TRBD1,TRBV7-9,-,CATVRQGRDGYTF,TGTGCCACCGTAAGACAGGGAAGAGATGGCTACACCTTC
TRBJ2-7,-,TRBV29-1,-,CSVVDRRAYEQYF,TGCAGCGTTGTTGACAGAAGAGCCTACGAGCAGTACTTC
TRBJ1-6,-,TRBV7-2,-,CASSLVLFSPLHF,TGTGCCAGCAGCTTAGTCCTATTTTCACCCCTCCACTTT
TRBJ2-1,-,TRBV4-2,-,CASSQELLGEQFF,TGTGCCAGCAGCCAAGAATTGCTAGGTGAGCAGTTCTTC
TRBJ2-3,-,TRBV12-5,-,CASGSGIGGGTDTQYF,TGTGCTAGTGGTTCGGGTATAGGCGGGGGCACAGATACGCAGTATTTT
TRBJ1-2,TRBD1,TRBV10-1,-,CASSTGDGYGYTF,TGCGCCAGTTCAACAGGGGATGGCTATGGCTACACCTTC
TRBJ2-7,TRBD1,TRBV20-1,-,CSARQGPEQYF,TGCAGTGCGCGACAGGGTCCCGAGCAGTACTTC
TRBJ2-7,-,TRBV9,-,CASSVAEGAAGYEQYF,TGTGCCAGCAGCGTAGCGGAGGGAGCAGCCGGCTACGAGCAGTACTTC
TRBJ2-2,-,TRBV9,-,CASSVRDNLNTGELFF,TGTGCCAGCAGCGTCCGGGACAACTTGAACACCGGGGAGCTGTTTTTT
TRBJ1-1,-,TRBV18,once,CASSRQNTEAFF,TGTGCCAGCTCACGACAGAACACTGAAGCTTTCTTT
TRBJ1-6,TRBD1,TRBV27,-,CASTYLGGQFPLHF,TGTGCCAGCACTTACCTTGGGGGACAGTTCCCCCTCCACTTT
TRBJ1-6,-,TRBV30,-,CAWKPVAYSPLHF,TGTGCCTGGAAGCCAGTAGCCTATTCACCCCTCCACTTT
TRBJ1-5,-,TRBV12-1,-,CASSFGRGILVSTQPQHF,-
TRBJ1-5,-,TRBV9,once,CASSVGGVGNQPQHF,TGTGCCAGCAGCGTAGGCGGGGTAGGCAATCAGCCCCAGCATTTT
TRBJ1-4,-,TRBV6-6,-,CASTMNLNEKLFF,TGTGCCAGCACCATGAACTTGAATGAAAAACTGTTTTTT
TRBJ1-6,TRBD1,TRBV30,-,CAWRAPGTVNSPLHF,TGTGCCTGGAGAGCCCCCGGGACAGTAAATTCACCCCTCCACTTT
TRBJ2-2,TRBD2,TRBV7-2,-,CASSPGLALGELFF,TGTGCCAGCAGCCCTGGACTAGCGCTCGGGGAGCTGTTTTTT
TRBJ2-2,-,TRBV10-1,-,CARRAGGQGNTGELFF,TGCGCCCGCAGGGCCGGGGGGCAGGGGAACACCGGGGAGCTGTTTTTT
TRBJ1-1,-,TRBV5-1,many,CASSILGGVGTEAFF,TGCGCCAGCAGCATCCTGGGAGGGGTAGGAACTGAAGCTTTCTTT
TRBJ2-3,-,TRBV11-2,once,CASSSIGQTDTQYF,TGTGCCAGCAGCTCTATTGGACAGACAGATACGCAGTATTTT
TRBJ2-3,TRBD2,TRBV18,-,CASSPGLESTDTQYF,TGTGCCAGCTCACCCGGACTAGAAAGCACAGATACGCAGTATTTT
TRBJ2-7,-,TRBV6-5,-,CASRTLGAYEQYF,TGTGCCAGCAGGACCCTAGGGGCCTACGAGCAGTACTTC
TRBJ2-5,TRBD2,TRBV19,-,CASSIEDRGRAGKTQYF,TGTGCCAGTAGTATTGAGGACCGCGGGAGGGCGGGAAAGACCCAGTACTTC
TRBJ1-3,-,TRBV10-1,-,CASSDSGDGNTIYF,TGCGCCAGCAGTGACTCGGGAGACGGAAACACCATATATTTT
TRBJ2-4,-,TRBV28,-,CASSFTTAVVGYF,TGTGCCAGCAGTTTTACTACGGCCGTGGTGGGGTACTTC
TRBJ2-1,TRBD1,TRBV6-5,-,CASSYTGQGNNEQFF,TGTGCCAGCAGTTACACGGGACAGGGCAACAATGAGCAGTTCTTC
TRBJ2-7,TRBD2,TRBV7-2,-,CASSFAGGYEQYF,TGTGCCAGCAGCTTTGCGGGGGGTTACGAGCAGTACTTC
TRBJ2-5,TRBD2,TRBV15,once,CATSRVDVGGQETQYF,TGTGCCACCAGCAGAGTCGATGTGGGGGGGCAAGAGACCCAGTACTTC
TRBJ2-1,-,TRBV7-9,-,CASSLGTSLNEQFF,TGTGCCAGCAGCTTAGGTACTAGTCTCAATGAGCAGTTCTTC
TRBJ2-5,-,TRBV5-4,-,CASSLQAVGQETQYF,TGTGCCAGCAGCTTACAGGCGGTAGGGCAAGAGACCCAGTACTTC
TRBJ1-6,TRBD1,TRBV27,-,CASSLLDRENSPLHF,TGTGCCAGCAGTTTATTGGACAGGGAAAACTCACCCCTCCACTTT
TRBJ2-1,TRBD2,TRBV2,-,CASSLTSGADNEQFF,TGTGCCAGCAGCCTTACTAGCGGGGCGGACAATGAGCAGTTCTTC
TRBJ2-1,TRBD2,TRBV5-1,once,CASSLAREGGFEQFF,TGCGCCAGCAGCTTGGCGCGGGAGGGTGGCTTTGAGCAGTTCTTC
TRBJ2-7,-,TRBV7-9,-,CASSQRDLVSYEQYF,TGTGCCAGCAGCCAGAGGGATCTCGTTTCCTACGAGCAGTACTTC
TRBJ2-1,TRBD2,TRBV5-1,-,CASSLVSSGGANEQFF,TGCGCCAGCAGCTTGGTTTCTAGCGGGGGGGCCAATGAGCAGTTCTTC
TRBJ1-6,-,TRBV5-4,-,CASSSDTKGSPLHF,TGTGCCAGCAGTTCGGACACTAAGGGATCACCCCTCCACTTT
TRBJ2-5,-,TRBV6-6,-,CASSYSPGWQETQYF,TGTGCCAGCAGTTACTCCCCAGGGTGGCAAGAGACCCAGTACTTC
TRBJ1-1,-,TRBV19,-,CASNRVGGVYTEAFF,TGTGCCAGTAATCGAGTGGGGGGTGTGTACACTGAAGCTTTCTTT
TRBJ1-2,-,TRBV11-2,-,CASSPEGYGYTF,TGTGCCAGCAGCCCCGAGGGCTATGGCTACACCTTC
TRBJ1-1,-,TRBV6-6,-,CASSYRESEAFF,TGTGCCAGCAGTTACAGGGAGTCTGAAGCTTTCTTT
TRBJ1-6,-,TRBV5-1,-,CASSSGDSPLHF,TGCGCCAGCAGCTCGGGAGATTCACCCCTCCACTTT
TRBJ1-5,-,TRBV2,-,CASTKQGWSQPQHF,TGTGCCAGCACCAAGCAGGGATGGAGTCAGCCCCAGCATTTT
TRBJ2-7,-,TRBV5-6,-,CASSLVIQASGGYEQYF,TGTGCCAGCAGCTTGGTGATTCAGGCATCTGGTGGCTACGAGCAGTACTTC
TRBJ2-4,-,TRBV5-1,-,CASSLGPEQTNIQYF,TGCGCCAGCAGCTTGGGGCCCGAACAGACCAACATTCAGTACTTC
TRBJ2-5,-,TRBV18,-,CASSPIQETQYF,TGTGCCAGCTCACCTATACAAGAGACCCAGTACTTC
TRBJ2-7,TRBD2,TRBV28,-,CASSLERGGSLYEQYF,TGTGCCAGCAGTTTAGAAAGGGGCGGGAGCCTCTACGAGCAGTACTTC
TRBJ1-2,-,TRBV28,-,CASLRRTGHNGYTF,TGTGCCAGCCTGAGGCGGACGGGACACAATGGCTACACCTTC
TRBJ2-1,TRBD2,TRBV5-6,-,CASSDQPGLAGGDEQFF,TGTGCCAGCAGCGATCAACCGGGACTAGCGGGAGGGGATGAGCAGTTCTTC
TRBJ1-3,-,TRBV25-1,-,CASSESLSGNTIYF,TGTGCCAGCAGTGAGAGTCTATCTGGAAACACCATATATTTT
TRBJ1-2,-,TRBV19,-,CASRETGDYGYTF,TGTGCCAGTAGGGAGACGGGGGACTATGGCTACACCTTC
TRBJ2-2,-,TRBV5-4,-,CASSPIKTGTSNTGELFF,TGTGCCAGCAGCCCCATTAAGACAGGAACATCGAACACCGGGGAGCTGTTTTTT